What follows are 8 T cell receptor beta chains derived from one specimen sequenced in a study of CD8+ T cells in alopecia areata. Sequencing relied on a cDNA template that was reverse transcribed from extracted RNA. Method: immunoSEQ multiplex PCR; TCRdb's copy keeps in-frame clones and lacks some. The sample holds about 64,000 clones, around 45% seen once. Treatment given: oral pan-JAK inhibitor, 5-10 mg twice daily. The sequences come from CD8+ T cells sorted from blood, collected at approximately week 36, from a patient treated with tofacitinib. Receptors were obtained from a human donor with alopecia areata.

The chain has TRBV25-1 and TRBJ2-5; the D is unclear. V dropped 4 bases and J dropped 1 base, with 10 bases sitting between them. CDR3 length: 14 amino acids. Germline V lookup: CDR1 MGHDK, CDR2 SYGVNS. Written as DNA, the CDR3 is TGTGCCAGCAGTGGTTGGTGGGCCCAAGAGACCCAGTACTTC. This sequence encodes CASSGWWAQETQYF.

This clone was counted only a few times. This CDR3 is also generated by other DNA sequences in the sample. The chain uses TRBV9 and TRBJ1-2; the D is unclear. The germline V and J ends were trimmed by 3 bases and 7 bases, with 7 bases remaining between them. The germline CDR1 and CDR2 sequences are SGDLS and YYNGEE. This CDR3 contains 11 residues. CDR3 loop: CASSALGGYTF. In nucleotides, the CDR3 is TGTGCCAGCAGCGCTCTAGGTGGCTACACCTTC.

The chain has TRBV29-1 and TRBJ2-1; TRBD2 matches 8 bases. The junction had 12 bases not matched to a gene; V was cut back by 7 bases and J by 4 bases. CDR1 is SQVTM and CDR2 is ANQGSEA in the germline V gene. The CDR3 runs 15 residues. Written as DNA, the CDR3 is TGCAGCGCTCACATATTTAGCGGGGATTACAATGAGCAGTTCTTC. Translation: CSAHIFSGDYNEQFF.

CDR3 sequence: CAWRETGLADNEQFF. The CDR3 DNA sequence: TGTGCCTGGAGAGAGACGGGACTAGCGGACAATGAGCAGTTCTTC. The rearrangement joins TRBV30 to TRBJ2-1; 11 positions agree with TRBD2. The germline CDR1 and CDR2 sequences are GTSNPN and SVGIG (reference sequence). With V trimmed by 3 bases and J by 5 bases, 6 bases remained unmatched. This CDR3 contains 15 residues.

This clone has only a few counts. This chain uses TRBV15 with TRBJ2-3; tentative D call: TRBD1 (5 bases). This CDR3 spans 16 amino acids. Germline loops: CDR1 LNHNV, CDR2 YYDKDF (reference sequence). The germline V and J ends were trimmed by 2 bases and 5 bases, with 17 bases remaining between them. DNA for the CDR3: TGTGCCACCAGCAGACCAGACGGACCCAGGGAAGATACGCAGTATTTT. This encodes CATSRPDGPREDTQYF.

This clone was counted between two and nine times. The CDR3 DNA follows: TGCGCCAGCAGCCAAGATTTAGGGGGCTATCGGTACGAGCAGTACTTC. Residues: CASSQDLGGYRYEQYF. The chain carries TRBV4-3 and TRBJ2-7; the match to TRBD1 covers 7 bases. V shed 0 bases and J 4 bases; nucleotides not matched to a gene: 9. Germline CDR1 LGHNA, CDR2 YSLEER. The CDR3 covers 16 residues.

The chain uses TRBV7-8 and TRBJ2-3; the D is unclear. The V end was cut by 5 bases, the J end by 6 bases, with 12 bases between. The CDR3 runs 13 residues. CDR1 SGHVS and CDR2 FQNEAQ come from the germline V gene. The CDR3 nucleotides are TGTGCCAGCAGCCAAAGGTCCCACGATACGCAGTATTTT. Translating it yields CASSQRSHDTQYF.

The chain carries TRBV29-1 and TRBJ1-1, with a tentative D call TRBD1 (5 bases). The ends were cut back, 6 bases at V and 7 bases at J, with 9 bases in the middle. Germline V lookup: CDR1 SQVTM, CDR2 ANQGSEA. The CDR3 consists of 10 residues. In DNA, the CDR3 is TGCAGCGTGCCGGGACTTGAAGCTTTCTTT. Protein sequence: CSVPGLEAFF.